One and the same sample provided the 10 T cell receptor beta chains below, sequenced in a study of OX40 agonist ivuxolimab in advanced cancers. Preparation of the library involved the immunoSEQ multiplex PCR assay. TCRdb stores this immuneACCESS table with in-frame sequences only. Part of the clones is absent; in the studies checked, under half of the shortfall reflects unresolved V genes, and no reason is known for the rest. Within this sample are about 80,000 clones, with about 81% of them counted one time only. 6.6% of the sample is taken by the ten largest. Sequences were derived from CD4+ or CD8+ T cells sorted from blood, sampled in a trial of the OX40 agonist ivuxolimab. The receptors were gathered from an adult with an advanced solid tumor such as melanoma, head and neck, liver or kidney cancer.

This rearrangement joins TRBV5-4 to TRBJ2-7; 7 positions agree with TRBD1. The CDR3 spans 13 residues. After removal of 4 bases from V and 9 bases from J, the junction contained 10 bases not matched to a gene. Germline assignment: CDR1 SGHNT and CDR2 YYREEE (reference sequence). Written as DNA, the CDR3 is TGTGCCAGCAGCAGCACAGGGGAACAAAGGCAGTACTTC. Translated, it gives CASSSTGEQRQYF.

The chain joins TRBV10-1 to TRBJ2-3; maybe TRBD2 (5 bases). Trimming pared 2 bases from V and 8 bases from J, leaving 11 bases between. This CDR3 contains 13 residues. Germline V gene lookup returns CDR1 WNHNN and CDR2 SYGVQD (reference sequence). CDR3 in DNA: TGCGCCAGCAGTGAGGATAGCGTTGGTACGCAGTATTTT. This gives the protein CASSEDSVGTQYF.

This clone has ten or more counts. The chain links TRBV6-5 to TRBJ1-4; 8 bases map to TRBD1. Trimming removed 9 bases from V and 10 bases from J; junction bases left unmatched: 7. The CDR3 totals 12 residues. Looked up from germline, CDR1 is MNHEY and CDR2 is SVGAGI. CDR3 DNA sequence: TGTGCCAGAGTAGGGACAGGAGGAAAACTGTTTTTT. It encodes CARVGTGGKLFF.

CDR3 bases: TGTGCCAGCAGCCCGGGACTAGCGGGAGGAGAGCAGTTCTTC. Its translation is CASSPGLAGGEQFF. The genes are TRBV7-7 and TRBJ2-1; 15 bases map to TRBD2. Germline V gives CDR1 SSHAT, CDR2 FNYEAQ (reference sequence). There are 14 residues in the CDR3. With V trimmed by 5 bases and J by 10 bases, 3 bases remained unmatched.

V gene TRBV5-1 combines with J gene TRBJ2-1; D ambiguous. Germline V CDR1 and CDR2: SGHRS, YFSETQ. The V and J ends lost 6 bases and 0 bases respectively, with 10 bases between them. This CDR3 is 14 amino acids long. CDR3 DNA sequence: TGCGCCAGCACGGACCCGAGCTCCTACAATGAGCAGTTCTTC. This codes for CASTDPSSYNEQFF.

This chain joins TRBV5-4 and TRBJ2-7; D unclear. Deletions cut 0 bases from V and 3 bases from J, with 7 bases between. Germline CDR1 is SGHNT and CDR2 is YYREEE (reference sequence). There are 13 residues in the CDR3. Here the CDR3 reads CASSLVGRYEQYF. Written as DNA, the CDR3 is TGTGCCAGCAGCTTGGTTGGGCGCTACGAGCAGTACTTC.

This chain connects TRBV13 to TRBJ1-3, with 9 bases identical to TRBD1. Germline-derived CDR1 and CDR2 are PRHDT and FYEKMQ (reference sequence). V shed 0 bases, J shed 1 base, and the junction held 10 bases outside the gene matches. This CDR3 is built from 19 residues. This CDR3 is CASSLGRGTGRRSGNTIYF. The CDR3 DNA follows: TGTGCCAGCAGCTTAGGAAGGGGGACAGGGCGGCGATCTGGAAACACCATATATTTT. Complete variable domain (other parts from reference TRBV13 and TRBJ1-3): AAGVIQSPRHLIKEKRETATLKCYPIPRHDTVYWYQQGPGQDPQFLISFYEKMQSDKGSIPDRFSAQQFSDYHSELNMSSLELGDSALYFCASSLGRGTGRRSGNTIYFGEGSWLTVV.

This chain links TRBV5-1 with TRBJ2-1; no reliable D call. V lost 4 bases, J lost 0 bases, and 8 bases lay in between. The CDR3 has 14 residues. CDR1 SGHRS and CDR2 YFSETQ come from the germline V gene. The CDR3 nucleotides are TGCGCCAGCAGCCCCCAGAGCTCCTACAATGAGCAGTTCTTC. This translates into CASSPQSSYNEQFF.

The gene calls are TRBV28 and TRBJ2-2, with D possibly being TRBD1 or TRBD2 (5 bases each). Germline CDR1 MDHEN, CDR2 SYDVKM. The CDR3 sequence is 16 residues long. V lost 3 bases to trimming and J lost 1 base, with 12 bases between them. The CDR3 here is CASSFRGGLNTGELFF. CDR3 nucleotides: TGTGCCAGCAGTTTCCGGGGCGGGTTGAACACCGGGGAGCTGTTTTTT. Full variable domain (outside the CDR3, taken from reference TRBV28 and TRBJ2-2): DVKVTQSSRYLVKRTGEKVFLECVQDMDHENMFWYRQDPGLGLRLIYFSYDVKMKEKGDIPEGYSVSREKKERFSLILESASTNQTSMYLCASSFRGGLNTGELFFGEGSRLTVL.

The gene calls are TRBV7-2 and TRBJ2-3; unclear D gene. The CDR3 runs to 15 residues. CDR1 and CDR2 from the germline V gene are SGHTA and FQGNSA. V was trimmed by 1 base and J by 2 bases, leaving 10 bases between them. CDR3 in DNA: TGTGCCAGCAGCTTAGGACCGACCGACACAGATACGCAGTATTTT. This translates into CASSLGPTDTDTQYF.